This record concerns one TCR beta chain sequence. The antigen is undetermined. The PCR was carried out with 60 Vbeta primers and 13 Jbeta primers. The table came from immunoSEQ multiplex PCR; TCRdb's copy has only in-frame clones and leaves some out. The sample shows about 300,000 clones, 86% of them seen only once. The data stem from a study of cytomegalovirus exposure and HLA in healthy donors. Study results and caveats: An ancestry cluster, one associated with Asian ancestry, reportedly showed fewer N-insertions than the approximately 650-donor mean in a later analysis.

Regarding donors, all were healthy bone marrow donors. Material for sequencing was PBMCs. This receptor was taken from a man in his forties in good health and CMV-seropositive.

CDR3 bases: TGCGCCAGCAGCCAGACCCCGGGACAAATCTACGAGCAGTACTTC. Translated, it gives CASSQTPGQIYEQYF. The chain has TRBV4-1 and TRBJ2-7; a weak D match, TRBD1 (6 bases). V lost 3 bases and J 3 bases, leaving 15 bases between the germline ends. The CDR3 sequence is 15 residues long. Looked up from germline, CDR1 is MGHRA and CDR2 is YSYEKL.